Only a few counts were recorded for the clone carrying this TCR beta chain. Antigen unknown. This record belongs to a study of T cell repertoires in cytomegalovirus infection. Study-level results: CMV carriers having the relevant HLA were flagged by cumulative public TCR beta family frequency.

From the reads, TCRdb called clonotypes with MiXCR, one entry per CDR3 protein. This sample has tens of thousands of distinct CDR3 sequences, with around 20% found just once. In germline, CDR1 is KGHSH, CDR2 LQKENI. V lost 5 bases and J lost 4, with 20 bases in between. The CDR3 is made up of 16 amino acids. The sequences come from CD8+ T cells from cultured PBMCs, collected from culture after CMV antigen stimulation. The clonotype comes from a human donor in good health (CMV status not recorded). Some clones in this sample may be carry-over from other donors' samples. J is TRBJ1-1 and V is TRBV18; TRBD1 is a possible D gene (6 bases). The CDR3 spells CASSSGDIRLGTEAFF. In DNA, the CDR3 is TGTGCCAGCTCATCTGGGGACATAAGGTTGGGCACTGAAGCTTTCTTT.